The sample holds many counts of the clone carrying this T cell receptor beta chain. The germline V gene encodes CDR1 SGHTA and CDR2 FQGNSA. The CDR3 length is 14 residues. The V and J ends lost 0 bases and 2 bases, in that order; junction bases with no gene match: 1. Attachment of unique molecular identifiers to individual cDNA molecules was performed. TCRdb ran MiXCR on the 5' RACE reads and lists one entry per CDR3 protein. Found here are tens of thousands of distinct CDR3 sequences, over 5% of them singletons; the top ten hold roughly 8%. This entry comes from a study of early T cells in non-severe SARS-CoV-2 infection. Turning to the study itself: RNA in bulk from unsorted whole blood was sequenced, and chains were unpaired.

V gene TRBV7-2 combines with J gene TRBJ2-7; 7 bases match TRBD1. This clonotype was obtained from an adult who was a healthcare worker with PCR-confirmed SARS-CoV-2 infection or an uninfected control (not recorded which). Sequences were obtained from whole blood. The CDR3 region is CASSLAGTAYEQYF. The CDR3 region has the DNA TGTGCCAGCAGCTTAGCCGGGACAGCCTACGAGCAGTACTTC.